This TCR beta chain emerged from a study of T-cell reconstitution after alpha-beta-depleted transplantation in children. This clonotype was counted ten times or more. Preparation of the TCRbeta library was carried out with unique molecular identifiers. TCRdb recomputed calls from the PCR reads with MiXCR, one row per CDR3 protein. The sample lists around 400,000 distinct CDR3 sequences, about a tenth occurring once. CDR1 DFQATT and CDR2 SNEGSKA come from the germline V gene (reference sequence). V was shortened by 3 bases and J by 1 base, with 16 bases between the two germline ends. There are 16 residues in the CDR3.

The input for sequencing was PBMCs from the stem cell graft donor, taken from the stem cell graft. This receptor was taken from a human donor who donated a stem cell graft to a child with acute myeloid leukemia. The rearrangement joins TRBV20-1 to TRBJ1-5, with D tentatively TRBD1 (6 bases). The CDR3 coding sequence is TGCAGTGCTAGCCATAGGGGGGTTGGAAGCAATCAGCCCCAGCATTTT. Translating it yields CSASHRGVGSNQPQHF.